The clone carrying this T cell receptor beta chain showed up just a few times. The antigen is not known. The J segment lost 5 bases and the V segment lost 6 bases, leaving 3 bases of the junction unmatched. Germline lookup yields CDR1 WSHSY and CDR2 SAAADI. This CDR3 comprises 13 residues. Vbeta (60) and Jbeta (13) primers were used in the PCR. This table comes from immunoSEQ multiplex PCR, and its TCRdb copy is limited to in-frame clones, with some not included. Altogether about 82,000 clones are present, over 9% being singletons, with the ten largest covering over 20%. The sample is drawn from a study of cytomegalovirus exposure and HLA in healthy donors. Broader study findings: Cytomegalovirus-associated status was assigned to fewer than 200 TCR beta chains. A later analysis linked a missense variant in DCLRE1C to the trimming of TCR beta V and J genes.

The sequence came from a man aged 60 to 75 in good health and CMV-seropositive. The sample was PBMCs. The V gene is TRBV10-2, the J gene TRBJ2-2; 7 nucleotides agree with TRBD1. The CDR3 DNA reads TGCGCCAGCAGGGGACAGCCTACCGGGGAGCTGTTTTTT. Translation: CASRGQPTGELFF.